This T cell receptor (beta chain) was sequenced for a study of response to subunit inactivated influenza vaccine. TCRdb reprocessed the RT-PCR reads via MiXCR and lists one record per CDR3 protein. This sample has roughly 160,000 distinct CDR3 sequences; around 9.9% occur once, and the top ten carry approximately 13%. The sample holds a few counts of this clonotype. The sample in question was non-naive T cells sorted from PBMCs, obtained 45 days after vaccination. The TCR comes from a man aged 45-60 years who received an inactivated influenza vaccine.

The CDR3 spells CASSLETSGSFYNEQFF. The DNA of the CDR3 is TGTGCCAGCAGCTTAGAGACTAGCGGGAGCTTCTACAATGAGCAGTTCTTC. This chain links TRBV11-2 with TRBJ2-1; 12 nucleotides match TRBD2. V shed 0 bases and J 3 bases; nucleotides not matched to a gene: 3. The CDR3 spans 17 residues. Germline V gene data show CDR1 as SGHAT and CDR2 as FQNNGV.